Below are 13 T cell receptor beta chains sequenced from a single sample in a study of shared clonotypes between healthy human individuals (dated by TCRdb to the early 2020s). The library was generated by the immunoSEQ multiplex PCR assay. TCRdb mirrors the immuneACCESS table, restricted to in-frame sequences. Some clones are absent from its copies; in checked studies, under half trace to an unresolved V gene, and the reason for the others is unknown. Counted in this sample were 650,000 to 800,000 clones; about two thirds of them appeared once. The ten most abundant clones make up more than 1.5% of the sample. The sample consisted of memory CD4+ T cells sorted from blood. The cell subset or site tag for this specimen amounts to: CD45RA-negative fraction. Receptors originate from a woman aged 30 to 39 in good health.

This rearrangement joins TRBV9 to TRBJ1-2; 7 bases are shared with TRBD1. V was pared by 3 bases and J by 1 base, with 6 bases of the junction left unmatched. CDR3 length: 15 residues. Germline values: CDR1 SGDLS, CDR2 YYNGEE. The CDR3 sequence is CASSATGAVNYGYTF. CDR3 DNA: TGTGCCAGCAGCGCTACAGGGGCAGTTAACTATGGCTACACCTTC.

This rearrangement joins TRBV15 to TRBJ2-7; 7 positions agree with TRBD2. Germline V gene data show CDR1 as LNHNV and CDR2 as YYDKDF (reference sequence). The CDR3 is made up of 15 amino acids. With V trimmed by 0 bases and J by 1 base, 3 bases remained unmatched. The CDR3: CATSREREGSYEQYF. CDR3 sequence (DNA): TGTGCCACCAGCAGAGAGAGGGAGGGGTCCTACGAGCAGTACTTC.

CDR3 residues: CASSFRGTDTQYF. The CDR3 coding sequence is TGTGCCAGCAGCTTTCGGGGCACAGATACGCAGTATTTT. The chain has TRBV11-2 and TRBJ2-3; D is unresolved. The germline V gene encodes CDR1 SGHAT and CDR2 FQNNGV. The ends were cut back, 3 bases at V and 1 base at J, with 5 bases in the middle. The CDR3 has 13 amino acids.

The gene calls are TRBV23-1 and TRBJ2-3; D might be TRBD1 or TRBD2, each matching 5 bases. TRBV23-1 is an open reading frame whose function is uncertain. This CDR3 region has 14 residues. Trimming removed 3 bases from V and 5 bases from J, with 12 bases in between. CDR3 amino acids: CASSHWDGVDTQYF. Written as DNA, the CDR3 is TGCGCCAGCAGTCATTGGGACGGAGTAGATACGCAGTATTTT.

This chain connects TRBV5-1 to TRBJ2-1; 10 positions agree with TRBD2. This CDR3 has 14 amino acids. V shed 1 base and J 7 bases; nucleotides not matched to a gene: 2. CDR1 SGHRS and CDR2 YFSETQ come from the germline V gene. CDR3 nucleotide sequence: TGCGCCAGCAGCTTGTCTAGCGGGAGTAATGAGCAGTTCTTC. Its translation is CASSLSSGSNEQFF.

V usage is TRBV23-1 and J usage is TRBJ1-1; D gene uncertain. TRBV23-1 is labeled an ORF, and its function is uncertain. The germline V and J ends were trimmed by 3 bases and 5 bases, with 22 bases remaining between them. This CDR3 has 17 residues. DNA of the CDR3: TGCGCCAGCAGTCAGAAACACGGGTCCCCCTGGAGTACTGAAGCTTTCTTT. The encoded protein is CASSQKHGSPWSTEAFF.

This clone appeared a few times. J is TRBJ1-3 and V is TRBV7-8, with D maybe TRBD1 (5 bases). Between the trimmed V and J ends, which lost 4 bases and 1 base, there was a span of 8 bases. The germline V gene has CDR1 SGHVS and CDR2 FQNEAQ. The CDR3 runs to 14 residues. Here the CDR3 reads CASSWGESGNTIYF. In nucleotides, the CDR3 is TGTGCCAGCAGCTGGGGGGAGTCTGGAAACACCATATATTTT.

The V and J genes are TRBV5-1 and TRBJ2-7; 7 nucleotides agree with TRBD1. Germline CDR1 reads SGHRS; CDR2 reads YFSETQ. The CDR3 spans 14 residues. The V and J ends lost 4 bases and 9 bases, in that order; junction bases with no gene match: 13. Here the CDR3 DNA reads TGCGCCAGCAGCGACCCGGGACAGCCTCCCGGGCAGTACTTC. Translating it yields CASSDPGQPPGQYF.

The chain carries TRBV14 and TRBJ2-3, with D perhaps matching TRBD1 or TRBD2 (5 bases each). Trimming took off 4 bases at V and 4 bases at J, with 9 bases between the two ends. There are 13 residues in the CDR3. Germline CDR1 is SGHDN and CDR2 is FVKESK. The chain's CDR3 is CASSLGAADTQYF. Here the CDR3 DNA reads TGTGCCAGCAGCCTCGGGGCGGCAGATACGCAGTATTTT.

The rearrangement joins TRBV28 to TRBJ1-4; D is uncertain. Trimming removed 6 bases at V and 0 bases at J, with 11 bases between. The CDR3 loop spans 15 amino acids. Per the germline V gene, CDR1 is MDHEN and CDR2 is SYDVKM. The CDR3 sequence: CASRLSMATNEKLFF. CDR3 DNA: TGTGCCAGCAGACTCTCAATGGCAACTAATGAAAAACTGTTTTTT.

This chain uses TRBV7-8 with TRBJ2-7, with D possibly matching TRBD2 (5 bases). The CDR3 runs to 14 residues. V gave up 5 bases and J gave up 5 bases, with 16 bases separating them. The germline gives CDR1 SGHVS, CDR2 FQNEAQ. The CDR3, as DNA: TGTGCCAGCAGCAAACCCTCGACGGGAAACGAGCAGTACTTC. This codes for CASSKPSTGNEQYF.

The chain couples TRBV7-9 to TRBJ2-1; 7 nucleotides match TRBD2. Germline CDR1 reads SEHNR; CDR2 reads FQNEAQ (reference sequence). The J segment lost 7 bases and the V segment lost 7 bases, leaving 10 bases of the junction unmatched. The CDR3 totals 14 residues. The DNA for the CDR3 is TGTGCCAGCACCACCTGGGGGGGTGGGAATGAGCAGTTCTTC. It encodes CASTTWGGGNEQFF.

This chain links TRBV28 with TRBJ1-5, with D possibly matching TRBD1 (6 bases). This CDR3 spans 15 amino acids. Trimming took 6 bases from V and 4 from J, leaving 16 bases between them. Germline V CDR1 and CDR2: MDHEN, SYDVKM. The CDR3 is CASRRPGQSNQPQHF. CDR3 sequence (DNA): TGTGCCAGCAGGCGACCGGGACAATCAAATCAGCCCCAGCATTTT.